This TCR beta chain derives from a study of CD4 T cells in relation to SARS-CoV-2 and coronaviruses. More than 8.5 x 10^4 naive or memory CD4+ cells were cultured with CEF peptides for about nine days. General observations from the study: Memory recall responses, not primary responses primed in culture, are what the assay detects.

The CDR3 extends over 14 amino acids. Germline values: CDR1 KGHSH, CDR2 LQKENI. Trimming pared 2 bases from V and 5 bases from J, leaving 12 bases between. Points on this clone: Its specificity is not known.

The table came from immunoSEQ multiplex PCR; TCRdb's copy has only in-frame clones and leaves some out. The sample contains approximately 41,000 clones, around 77% of which appear only once. The specimen was memory CD4+ T cells from PBMCs, cultured in vitro. The TCR originated in an adult with COVID-19. J is TRBJ2-5 and V is TRBV18; tentatively, D is TRBD2 (5 bases). The CDR3 coding sequence is TGTGCCAGCTCACCAGATGGCGGGCGGGAGACCCAGTACTTC. Its protein product is CASSPDGGRETQYF.